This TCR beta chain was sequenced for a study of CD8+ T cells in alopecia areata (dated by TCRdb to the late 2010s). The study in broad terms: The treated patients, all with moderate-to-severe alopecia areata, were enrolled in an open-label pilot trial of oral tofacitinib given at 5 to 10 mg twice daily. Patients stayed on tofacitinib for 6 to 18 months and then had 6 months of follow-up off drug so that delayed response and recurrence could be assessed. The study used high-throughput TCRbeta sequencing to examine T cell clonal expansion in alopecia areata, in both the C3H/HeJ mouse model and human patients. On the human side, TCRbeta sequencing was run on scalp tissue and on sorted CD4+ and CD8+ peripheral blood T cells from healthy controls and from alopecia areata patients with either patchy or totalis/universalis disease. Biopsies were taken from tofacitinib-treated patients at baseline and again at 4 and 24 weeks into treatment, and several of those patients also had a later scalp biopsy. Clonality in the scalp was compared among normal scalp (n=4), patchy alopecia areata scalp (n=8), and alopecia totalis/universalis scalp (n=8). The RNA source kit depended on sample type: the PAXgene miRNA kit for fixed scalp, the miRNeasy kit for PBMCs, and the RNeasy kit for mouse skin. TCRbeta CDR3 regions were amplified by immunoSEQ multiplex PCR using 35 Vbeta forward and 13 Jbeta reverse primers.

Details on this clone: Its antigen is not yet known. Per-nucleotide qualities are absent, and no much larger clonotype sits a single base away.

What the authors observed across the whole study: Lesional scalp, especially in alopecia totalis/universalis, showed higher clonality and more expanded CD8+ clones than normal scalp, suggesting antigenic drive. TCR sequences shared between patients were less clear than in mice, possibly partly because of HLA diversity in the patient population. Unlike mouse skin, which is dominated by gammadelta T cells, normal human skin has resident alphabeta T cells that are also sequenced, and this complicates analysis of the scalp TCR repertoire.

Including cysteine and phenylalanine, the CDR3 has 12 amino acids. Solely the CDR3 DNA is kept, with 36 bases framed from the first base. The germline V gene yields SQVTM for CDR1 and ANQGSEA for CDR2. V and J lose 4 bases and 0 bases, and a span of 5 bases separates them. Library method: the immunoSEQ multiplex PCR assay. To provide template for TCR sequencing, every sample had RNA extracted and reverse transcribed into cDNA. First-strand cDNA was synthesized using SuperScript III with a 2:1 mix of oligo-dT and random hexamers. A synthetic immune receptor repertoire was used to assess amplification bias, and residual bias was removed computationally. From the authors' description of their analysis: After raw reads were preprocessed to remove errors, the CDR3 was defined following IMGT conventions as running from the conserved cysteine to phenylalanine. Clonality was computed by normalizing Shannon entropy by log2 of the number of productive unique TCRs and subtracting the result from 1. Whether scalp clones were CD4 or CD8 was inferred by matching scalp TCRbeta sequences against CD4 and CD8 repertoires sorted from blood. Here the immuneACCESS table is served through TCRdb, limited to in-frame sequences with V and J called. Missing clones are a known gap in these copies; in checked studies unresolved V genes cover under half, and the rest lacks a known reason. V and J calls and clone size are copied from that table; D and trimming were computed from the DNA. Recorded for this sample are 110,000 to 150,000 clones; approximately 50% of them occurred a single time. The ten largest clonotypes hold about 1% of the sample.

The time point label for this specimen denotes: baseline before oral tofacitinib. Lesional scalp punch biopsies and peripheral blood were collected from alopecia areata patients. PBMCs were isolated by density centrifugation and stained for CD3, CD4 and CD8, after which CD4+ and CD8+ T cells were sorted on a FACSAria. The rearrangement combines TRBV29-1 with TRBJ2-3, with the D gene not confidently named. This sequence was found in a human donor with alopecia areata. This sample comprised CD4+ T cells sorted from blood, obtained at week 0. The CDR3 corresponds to CSVVGSTDTQYF. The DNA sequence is TGCAGCGTTGTGGGGAGCACAGATACGCAGTATTTT.